This T cell receptor beta chain is from a study of OX40 agonist ivuxolimab in advanced cancers. Broader study findings: The authors also found low normalized T-cell clonal expansion in some nonresponders. The study observed clonal expansion of CD4+ and CD8+ blood T cells by week 6 at 0.1 to 3.0 mg/kg.

Assay used: immunoSEQ multiplex PCR; TCRdb lists only in-frame clones, some missing. The sample includes some 50,000 clones, about 89% of them seen just once. Points on this clone: Its specificity is unknown.

The length of the CDR3 is 15 residues. CDR1 and CDR2 from the germline V gene are MNHEY and SMNVEV (reference sequence). Trimming removed 5 bases at V and 7 bases at J, with 18 bases between. The clonotype was recovered from an adult with an advanced solid tumor such as melanoma, head and neck, liver or kidney cancer. The source material was CD4+ or CD8+ T cells sorted from blood, sampled in a trial of the OX40 agonist ivuxolimab. The rearrangement links TRBV27 to TRBJ2-1; a weak D match, TRBD2 (6 bases). The CDR3 reads CASSRTLEGHNEQFF. The CDR3 bases are TGTGCCAGCAGTCGCACTTTGGAGGGCCATAATGAGCAGTTCTTC.